This TCR beta chain is from a study of blood T cells in healthy people across ages. Study-level findings and limits: With age, beta diversity per million T cells declined roughly linearly, significantly by 40 to 50. Possibly, changes in expanded clonotypes were confounded because donor CMV status was unknown. From one million sequenced T cells, diversity estimates were lower bounds. Without sorted subsets, naive and antigen-experienced compartments could not be conclusively compared.

A sample-barcoded 5' primer and a J-beta primer mix were used in a second PCR of about 6 to 12 cycles. Each CDR3 protein gets one entry after TCRdb re-called the 5' RACE reads with MiXCR. The data hold roughly 1,300,000 distinct CDR3 sequences, with almost 60% observed a single time. In the case of this clonotype: What it binds is unknown.

The specimen was blood. This TCR was sampled from a man aged 18 to 30 in good health.

CDR3 nucleotides: TGTGCCAGCAGTTACCCGACAGCAGATGGCTACACCTTC. Amino acids: CASSYPTADGYTF. This rearrangement joins TRBV6-6 to TRBJ1-2; possibly TRBD1 for D (5 bases). V was cut by 2 bases and J by 6 bases, with 10 bases left in between. Germline CDR1 is MNHNY and CDR2 is SVGAGI (reference sequence). This CDR3 region has 13 residues.